This entry concerns a single T cell receptor (beta chain). The data belong to a study of blood T cell repertoires in COVID-19. As for the study in general: Nucleic acid was either cDNA or gDNA, and it came from T cells, B-cell-depleted T cells, or PBMCs.

Per the authors' pipeline: Estimates of nucleated cell counts were drawn from the amplification of reference gene primers. Here immunoSEQ multiplex PCR was the method, and the copy in TCRdb shows in-frame clones only, minus some. That table supplies the V and J calls and clone size; D and trimming were determined from the DNA. This repertoire shows roughly 160,000 clones, 90% found once; its top ten account for around 0.5%. Trimming took off 1 base at V and 1 base at J, with 8 bases between the two ends. Germline V CDR1 and CDR2: SGHDT, YYEEEE. This CDR3 contains 14 residues. The specimen sequenced was peripheral blood. V and J are TRBV5-6 and TRBJ1-1, with D possibly matching TRBD1 (5 bases). This sequence was found in a man between 45 and 60 years old with acute or convalescent COVID-19. CDR3 amino acids: CASSLWGQNTEAFF. For the CDR3, the DNA is TGTGCCAGCAGCTTGTGGGGCCAGAACACTGAAGCTTTCTTT. The entire variable domain, with the rest obtained from reference TRBV5-6 and TRBJ1-1, is as follows: DAGVTQSPTHLIKTRGQQVTLRCSPKSGHDTVSWYQQALGQGPQFIFQYYEEEERQRGNFPDRFSGHQFPNYSSELNVNALLLGDSALYLCASSLWGQNTEAFFGQGTRLTVV.